A single TCR beta chain is shown here with its context. The germline CDR1 and CDR2 sequences are SGHKS and YYEKEE (reference sequence). The CDR3 extends over 11 amino acids. V lost 0 bases to trimming and J lost 6 bases, with 4 bases between them. The sample originates from a study of blood T cell repertoires in COVID-19. In the study overall: Sites in the United States, Italy and Spain provided acute and convalescent COVID-19 samples. PBMCs, B-cell-depleted T cells, or T cells were the source of the cDNA or gDNA that made up the material.

As originally analysed: Estimates of nucleated cell counts were drawn from the amplification of reference gene primers. Clones were read by immunoSEQ multiplex PCR, and TCRdb kept only the in-frame ones, dropping some. Clone size and V and J calls were adopted from that table, with D and trimming inferred from the DNA. The repertoire holds about 98,000 clones, with roughly 86% as singletons. Material: peripheral blood. The sequence was collected from a man in his fifties or sixties with acute or convalescent COVID-19. The chain carries TRBV5-5 and TRBJ2-7; D uncertain. CDR3 sequence reads: CASSLVVEQYF. The DNA for the CDR3 is TGTGCCAGCAGCTTGGTCGTCGAGCAGTACTTC.